This T cell receptor beta chain came from a study of glioma-infiltrating T cells. The iRepertoire nested amplicon-rescue multiplex PCR amplified TCR alpha and beta CDR3s from RNA. TCRdb reprocessed the multiplex PCR reads via MiXCR and lists one record per CDR3 protein. The repertoire holds 150,000 to 200,000 distinct CDR3 sequences, with roughly 32% as singletons. Germline lookup yields CDR1 MNHEY and CDR2 SVGAGI. This CDR3 has 13 residues. In the case of this clonotype: The junction departs from the called germline gene at one end, perhaps through a read error.

This sequence originates from a human donor with low-grade glioma or glioblastoma, undergoing nonglioma brain surgery, or in good health (not recorded which). The sequenced sample consisted of glioma tissue, nonneoplastic brain tissue, or PBMCs (not recorded which). The rearrangement uses TRBV6-5 and TRBJ2-7, with D uncertain. The DNA of the CDR3 is TGTGCCAGCGGTTACTGGTCTGACAATGAGCAGTACTTC. Translation: CASGYWSDNEQYF.